Below are 30 T cell receptor beta chains sequenced from a single sample in a study of technical replicates of blood from several donors. Sequenced by immunoSEQ multiplex PCR; TCRdb stores in-frame clones only, minus some. Of 68,000 or so clones in the sample, around 91% were seen once. The sample comprised T cells isolated from PBMCs. The receptors originated from a human donor in good health.

The chain has TRBV5-6 and TRBJ2-3, with 7 bases lining up with TRBD2. Trimming cost V 7 bases and J 2 bases; bases outside gene matches: 7. Per the germline V gene, CDR1 is SGHDT and CDR2 is YYEEEE. The CDR3 has 14 residues. CDR3: CASGREALTDTQYF. The CDR3 coding sequence is TGTGCCAGCGGACGGGAGGCCCTCACAGATACGCAGTATTTT. Full variable domain (remainder filled in from reference TRBV5-6 and TRBJ2-3): DAGVTQSPTHLIKTRGQQVTLRCSPKSGHDTVSWYQQALGQGPQFIFQYYEEEERQRGNFPDRFSGHQFPNYSSELNVNALLLGDSALYLCASGREALTDTQYFGPGTRLTVL.

This chain joins TRBV6-5 and TRBJ1-2; a possible D gene is TRBD1 (6 bases). Trimming pared 2 bases from V and 6 bases from J, leaving 10 bases between. This CDR3 has 13 amino acids. Germline-derived CDR1 and CDR2 are MNHEY and SVGAGI. The chain's CDR3 is CASSYRQVDGYTF. CDR3 bases: TGTGCCAGCAGTTACCGACAGGTGGATGGCTACACCTTC.

The chain is built from TRBV7-9 and TRBJ2-3; 9 positions agree with TRBD1. Germline V gives CDR1 SEHNR, CDR2 FQNEAQ (reference sequence). V trimming: 5 bases; J trimming: 4 bases; junction bases outside the gene matches: 7. This CDR3 has 15 residues. The CDR3 loop reads CASSRGTGPPDTQYF. CDR3 DNA sequence: TGTGCCAGCAGCCGCGGGACAGGGCCCCCAGATACGCAGTATTTT.

The rearrangement joins TRBV5-1 to TRBJ1-2; tentative D call: TRBD1 (6 bases). The CDR3 consists of 16 residues. Germline V gene sequence: CDR1 SGHRS, CDR2 YFSETQ. With 3 bases removed from V and 0 bases from J, the gap between germline ends came to 15 bases. The CDR3 region is CASSYDRLTPNYGYTF. Written as DNA, the CDR3 is TGCGCCAGCAGCTACGACAGGCTGACCCCTAACTATGGCTACACCTTC. The full variable domain, completed using reference TRBV5-1 and TRBJ1-2, is KAGVTQTPRYLIKTRGQQVTLSCSPISGHRSVSWYQQTPGQGLQFLFEYFSETQRNKGNFPGRFSGRQFSNSRSEMNVSTLELGDSALYLCASSYDRLTPNYGYTFGSGTRLTVV.

V gene TRBV19 combines with J gene TRBJ1-5; possible D gene TRBD1, 5 bases. This CDR3 comprises 16 residues. Germline V gene sequence: CDR1 LNHDA, CDR2 SQIVND (reference sequence). Trimming stripped 1 base from V and 4 bases from J, with 14 bases between. CDR3 DNA: TGTGCCAGTAGTATAGGTAGGGGTAGGGGTAATCAGCCCCAGCATTTT. Amino acid sequence: CASSIGRGRGNQPQHF. The variable domain in full, completed from reference TRBV19 and TRBJ1-5, reads DGGITQSPKYLFRKEGQNVTLSCEQNLNHDAMYWYRQDPGQGLRLIYYSQIVNDFQKGDIAEGYSVSREKKESFPLTVTSAQKNPTAFYLCASSIGRGRGNQPQHFGDGTRLSIL.

This rearrangement joins TRBV5-8 to TRBJ2-5; TRBD2 aligns across 11 bases. V shed 2 bases, J shed 0 bases, and the junction held 3 bases outside the gene matches. This CDR3 contains 16 residues. CDR1 is SGHTS and CDR2 is YDEGEE in the germline V gene. The CDR3 DNA is TGTGCCAGCAGCTTACTAGCGGGAGCCAACCAAGAGACCCAGTACTTC. Translation: CASSLLAGANQETQYF.

The CDR3 loop reads CASSQDPRGSQPQHF. DNA for the CDR3: TGCGCCAGCAGCCAAGACCCCCGGGGGTCTCAGCCCCAGCATTTT. V and J are TRBV4-1 and TRBJ1-5, with D possibly matching TRBD1 (5 bases). CDR3 length equals 15 residues. The germline V and J ends were trimmed by 0 bases and 6 bases, with 12 bases remaining between them. Germline V gene sequence: CDR1 MGHRA, CDR2 YSYEKL.

V is TRBV6-5 and J is TRBJ2-5; D may be TRBD2 (6 bases). The CDR3 runs to 12 residues. V lost 7 bases to trimming and J lost 2 bases, with 8 bases between them. Germline CDR1 and CDR2: MNHEY and SVGAGI. CDR3 sequence reads: CASTGTQETQYF. CDR3 DNA: TGTGCCAGCACCGGGACTCAAGAGACCCAGTACTTC.

The chain uses TRBV28 and TRBJ2-5, with 9 bases matching TRBD1. CDR1 is MDHEN, CDR2 SYDVKM, per germline. The CDR3 extends over 16 amino acids. V lost 7 bases and J lost 5; bases outside the gene matches: 14. CDR3 sequence reads: CASIPVRGQGWETQYF. The CDR3 bases are TGTGCCAGCATCCCCGTCCGGGGACAGGGCTGGGAGACCCAGTACTTC.

The chain couples TRBV29-1 to TRBJ1-2, with 9 nucleotides matching TRBD1. The CDR3 spans 12 residues. Trimming at V came to 6 bases and at J to 5 bases, leaving 4 bases not matched to a gene. The germline gives CDR1 SQVTM, CDR2 ANQGSEA. CDR3 amino acids: CSVGTGYYGYTF. The CDR3 coding sequence is TGCAGCGTGGGGACAGGGTATTATGGCTACACCTTC.

This sequence joins TRBV7-2 and TRBJ2-2; TRBD2 agrees at 8 bases. The CDR3 extends over 15 amino acids. CDR1 SGHTA and CDR2 FQGNSA come from the germline V gene. V lost 4 bases to trimming and J lost 5 bases; unmatched junction nucleotides: 6. The CDR3 DNA follows: TGTGCCAGCAGCTCCCGGACTAGCCCGACCGGGGAGCTGTTTTTT. It yields the protein CASSSRTSPTGELFF.

V and J are TRBV7-2 and TRBJ2-3, with TRBD1 matching over 9 bases. Germline loops: CDR1 SGHTA, CDR2 FQGNSA. This CDR3 has 17 amino acids. Unmatched junction bases numbered 16, after V lost 5 bases and J lost 7 bases. The CDR3 region has the DNA TGTGCCAGCAGCACTCGAACAGGGGGCGCGAGGGCTAATACGCAGTATTTT. Translation gives CASSTRTGGARANTQYF.

This sequence joins TRBV5-1 and TRBJ1-1, with 12 bases aligning to TRBD1. The trim removed 4 bases at V and 1 base at J, leaving 5 bases unmatched. Germline assignment: CDR1 SGHRS and CDR2 YFSETQ. The CDR3 contains 16 residues. The CDR3 nucleotides are TGCGCCAGCAGCCCGGGACAGGGGGCGCAGAACACTGAAGCTTTCTTT. Its protein is CASSPGQGAQNTEAFF.

The chain is built from TRBV29-1 and TRBJ2-3; maybe TRBD2 (6 bases). Deletions cut 1 base from V and 6 bases from J, with 8 bases between. The CDR3 covers 12 residues. Germline lookup yields CDR1 SQVTM and CDR2 ANQGSEA. The CDR3 reads CSVEGLVDTQYF. The CDR3 DNA follows: TGCAGCGTTGAAGGACTAGTTGATACGCAGTATTTT.

The genes are TRBV19 and TRBJ2-1; 9 bases align to TRBD2. Looked up from germline, CDR1 is LNHDA and CDR2 is SQIVND (reference sequence). This CDR3 spans 14 amino acids. V was clipped by 5 bases and J by 8 bases; unmatched bases: 7. In DNA, the CDR3 is TGTGCCAGTAGTCTGCCGGCGGGAGGGGATGAGCAGTTCTTC. This encodes CASSLPAGGDEQFF. The full variable domain, completed using reference TRBV19 and TRBJ2-1, is DGGITQSPKYLFRKEGQNVTLSCEQNLNHDAMYWYRQDPGQGLRLIYYSQIVNDFQKGDIAEGYSVSREKKESFPLTVTSAQKNPTAFYLCASSLPAGGDEQFFGPGTRLTVL.

The chain has TRBV11-2 and TRBJ2-7; 7 nucleotides match TRBD1. J lost 6 bases, V lost 1 base, and 6 bases had no gene match. The CDR3 is 14 amino acids. Looked up from germline, CDR1 is SGHAT and CDR2 is FQNNGV. CDR3 residues: CASSLVSGGIEQYF. CDR3 nucleotide sequence: TGTGCCAGCAGCTTAGTTTCAGGGGGAATCGAGCAGTACTTC.

The J gene is TRBJ2-7, the V gene TRBV6-5; 10 bases map to TRBD2. The CDR3 sequence is 14 residues long. From germline, CDR1 is MNHEY and CDR2 SVGAGI. V shed 4 bases, J shed 5 bases, and the junction held 5 bases outside the gene matches. CDR3 region: CASSSSGSINEQYF. As DNA, the CDR3 is TGTGCCAGCAGTTCTAGCGGGAGCATAAACGAGCAGTACTTC.

J is TRBJ1-1 and V is TRBV7-3; 7 bases align to TRBD1. CDR3 length: 14 amino acids. V lost 5 bases to trimming and J lost 5 bases; unmatched junction nucleotides: 8. The germline V gene has CDR1 SGHTA and CDR2 FQGTGA. The CDR3 spells CASSPSGGNTEAFF. Here the CDR3 DNA reads TGTGCCAGCAGCCCGTCAGGGGGGAATACTGAAGCTTTCTTT.

The genes are TRBV7-9 and TRBJ2-7; the match to TRBD1 covers 7 bases. CDR1 SEHNR and CDR2 FQNEAQ come from the germline V gene (reference sequence). With V trimmed by 6 bases and J by 5 bases, 4 bases remained unmatched. The CDR3 covers 12 residues. Here the CDR3 DNA reads TGTGCCAGCAGTCGGACAGGACACGAGCAGTACTTC. It specifies CASSRTGHEQYF. The full variable domain, its missing parts supplied by reference TRBV7-9 and TRBJ2-7, is DTGVSQNPRHKITKRGQNVTFRCDPISEHNRLYWYRQTLGQGPEFLTYFQNEAQLEKSRLLSDRFSAERPKGSFSTLEIQRTEQGDSAMYLCASSRTGHEQYFGPGTRLTVT.

The chain is built from TRBV27 and TRBJ2-7, with 8 bases aligning to TRBD1. From germline, CDR1 is MNHEY and CDR2 SMNVEV (reference sequence). V shed 3 bases, J shed 5 bases, and the junction held 9 bases outside the gene matches. There are 15 residues in the CDR3. The CDR3: CASSLTGTGFDEQYF. The CDR3 bases are TGTGCCAGCAGTTTGACCGGGACAGGCTTCGACGAGCAGTACTTC.

V usage is TRBV27 and J usage is TRBJ2-7; D possibly corresponds to TRBD1 (6 bases). Germline V gives CDR1 MNHEY, CDR2 SMNVEV (reference sequence). The V and J ends lost 5 bases and 3 bases respectively, with 20 bases between them. CDR3 length: 16 residues. CDR3 nucleotides: TGTGCCAGCAGTCCAGATGCGCTCGACAGGAGCTACGAGCAGTACTTC. This translates into CASSPDALDRSYEQYF.

V and J are TRBV29-1 and TRBJ2-5, with 10 bases matching TRBD1. This CDR3 comprises 12 residues. Trimming removed 7 bases from V and 4 bases from J; junction bases left unmatched: 3. Germline V CDR1 and CDR2: SQVTM, ANQGSEA. The CDR3 sequence: CSERQGAETQYF. Here the CDR3 DNA reads TGCAGCGAGAGACAGGGGGCAGAGACCCAGTACTTC.

The rearrangement uses TRBV5-4 and TRBJ2-7, with 9 bases that match TRBD1. The germline gives CDR1 SGHNT, CDR2 YYREEE (reference sequence). The ends lost 3 bases at V and 4 bases at J; junction bases unmatched: 8. The CDR3 covers 15 residues. The CDR3 spells CASSSGTGTEYEQYF. The CDR3 bases are TGTGCCAGCAGCTCCGGGACAGGGACTGAATACGAGCAGTACTTC.

The rearrangement joins TRBV7-3 to TRBJ2-1; tentatively, D is TRBD2 (5 bases). The CDR3 contains 14 residues. Germline lookup yields CDR1 SGHTA and CDR2 FQGTGA. Trimming cost V 5 bases and J 7 bases, with 15 bases left between them. The CDR3 DNA reads as TGTGCCAGCAGCCCCCAAAATCAGCGGAATGAGCAGTTCTTC. Encoded protein: CASSPQNQRNEQFF. Together with reference TRBV7-3 and TRBJ2-1, the CDR3 gives the full variable domain: GAGVSQTPSNKVTEKGKYVELRCDPISGHTALYWYRQSLGQGPEFLIYFQGTGAADDSGLPNDRFFAVRPEGSVSTLKIQRTERGDSAVYLCASSPQNQRNEQFFGPGTRLTVL.

The chain has TRBV5-1 and TRBJ2-3, with 12 bases matching TRBD2. V lost 4 bases and J lost 0; bases outside the gene matches: 9. This CDR3 is 18 amino acids long. The V gene's germline CDR1 is SGHRS and CDR2 YFSETQ. As DNA, the CDR3 is TGCGCCAGCAGCCTGACTAGCGGGAGCTTGAGTAGCACAGATACGCAGTATTTT. The encoded protein is CASSLTSGSLSSTDTQYF. Full variable domain (rest looked up from reference TRBV5-1 and TRBJ2-3): KAGVTQTPRYLIKTRGQQVTLSCSPISGHRSVSWYQQTPGQGLQFLFEYFSETQRNKGNFPGRFSGRQFSNSRSEMNVSTLELGDSALYLCASSLTSGSLSSTDTQYFGPGTRLTVL.

The chain recombines TRBV28 with TRBJ1-2; 7 bases fit TRBD1. Germline V gene data show CDR1 as MDHEN and CDR2 as SYDVKM. The V gene end was trimmed by 5 bases and the J gene end by 2 bases; junction bases not matched to a gene: 2. This CDR3 region has 13 residues. CDR3 DNA sequence: TGTGCCAGCAGTAAGACAGGGAACTATGGCTACACCTTC. This translates into CASSKTGNYGYTF.

The genes are TRBV7-2 and TRBJ1-5; D unresolved. The CDR3 length is 12 residues. The V and J ends lost 6 bases and 3 bases respectively, with 6 bases between them. Germline assignment: CDR1 SGHTA and CDR2 FQGNSA. CDR3 residues: CASSQNNQPQHF. DNA for the CDR3: TGTGCCAGCAGTCAAAACAATCAGCCCCAGCATTTT. Combining the CDR3 with reference TRBV7-2 and TRBJ1-5 gives the whole variable domain GAGVSQSPSNKVTEKGKDVELRCDPISGHTALYWYRQSLGQGLEFLIYFQGNSAPDKSGLPSDRFSAERTGGSVSTLTIQRTQQEDSAVYLCASSQNNQPQHFGDGTRLSIL.

V usage is TRBV25-1 and J usage is TRBJ2-1; no reliable D call. Trimming left V 3 bases short and J 2 bases short, with 5 bases between. From germline, CDR1 is MGHDK and CDR2 SYGVNS. The CDR3 is made up of 13 amino acids. The CDR3 loop is CASSDVAYNEQFF. As DNA, the CDR3 is TGTGCCAGCAGTGATGTAGCCTACAATGAGCAGTTCTTC.

The chain is built from TRBV2 and TRBJ2-7; 7 bases map to TRBD2. The CDR3 consists of 14 residues. The V and J ends lost 8 bases and 2 bases, in that order; junction bases with no gene match: 9. The germline V gene encodes CDR1 SNHLY and CDR2 FYNNEI. The CDR3 loop reads CASGGGSGAYEQYF. The CDR3, as DNA: TGTGCCAGCGGGGGAGGGAGTGGAGCCTACGAGCAGTACTTC.

This clone has just one count. The rearrangement links TRBV6-6 to TRBJ1-4; 9 bases are shared with TRBD1. The germline CDR1 and CDR2 sequences are MNHNY and SVGAGI (reference sequence). CDR3 length: 14 residues. The trim removed 5 bases at V and 8 bases at J, leaving 6 bases unmatched. This CDR3 reads CASSHNRGQEKLFF. CDR3 DNA sequence: TGTGCCAGCAGTCACAACAGGGGGCAGGAAAAACTGTTTTTT.